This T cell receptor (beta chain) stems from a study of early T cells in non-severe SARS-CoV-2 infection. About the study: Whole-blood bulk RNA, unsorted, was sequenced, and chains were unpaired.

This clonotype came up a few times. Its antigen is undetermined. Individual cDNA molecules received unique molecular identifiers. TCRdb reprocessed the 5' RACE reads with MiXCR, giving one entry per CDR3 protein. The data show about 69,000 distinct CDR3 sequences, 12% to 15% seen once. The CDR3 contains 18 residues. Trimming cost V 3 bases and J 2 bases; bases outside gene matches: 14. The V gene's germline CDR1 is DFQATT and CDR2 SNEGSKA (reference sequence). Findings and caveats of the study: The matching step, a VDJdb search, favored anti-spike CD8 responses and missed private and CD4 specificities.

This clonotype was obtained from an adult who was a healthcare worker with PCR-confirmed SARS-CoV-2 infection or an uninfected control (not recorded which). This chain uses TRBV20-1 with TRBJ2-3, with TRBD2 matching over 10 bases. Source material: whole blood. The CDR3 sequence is CSASHLAGAQPHTDTQYF. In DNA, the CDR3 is TGCAGTGCTAGTCATCTAGCGGGGGCCCAGCCTCACACAGATACGCAGTATTTT.